This T cell receptor (beta chain) is drawn from a study of PD-1 blockade in classical Hodgkin lymphoma. The data were produced by immunoSEQ multiplex PCR, yet TCRdb's version contains in-frame clones alone and is incomplete. Here the sample spans about 14,000 clones, over 80% being singletons. Study findings and constraints: What caused the repertoire differences, perhaps disease activity or prior therapy, remains undefined. It was reported that newly diagnosed patients had less baseline TCR diversity than healthy donors.

CDR1 SGHAT and CDR2 FQNNGV come from the germline V gene. The V end lost 2 bases, the J end lost 8 bases, and 13 bases lay between the germline ends. The CDR3 consists of 15 residues. With respect to this clone: Antigen: not known.

The time point is: newly diagnosed, previously untreated cHL patient sample. Thawed PBMCs underwent magnetic negative selection to obtain purified CD8+ T cells. The chain uses TRBV11-2 and TRBJ1-6; D may be TRBD1 (5 bases). Sequenced sample: CD8+ T cells from blood. The receptor's source is a human donor with classical Hodgkin lymphoma. The CDR3 loop reads CASSLTVWGYSPLHF. In DNA form, the CDR3 reads TGTGCCAGCAGCTTAACGGTTTGGGGGTATTCACCCCTCCACTTT. The full variable domain, completed using reference TRBV11-2 and TRBJ1-6, is EAGVAQSPRYKIIEKRQSVAFWCNPISGHATLYWYQQILGQGPKLLIQFQNNGVVDDSQLPKDRFSAERLKGVDSTLKIQPAKLEDSAVYLCASSLTVWGYSPLHFGNGTRLTVT.